The subject of this entry is one T cell receptor (beta chain). The antigen remains undetermined. Regions amplified from RNA transcripts were the TCR beta CDR3 regions. An initial round of RT-PCR targeting the TCR CDR3 relied on the HTBI primer set. One entry per CDR3 protein results from TCRdb running MiXCR on the multiplex PCR reads. The sample holds 800,000 or so distinct CDR3 sequences, 38% seen once. These data are taken from a study of T cells in Graves' hyperthyroidism and ophthalmopathy. Study summary: Peripheral blood collection took place at initial diagnosis, before any treatment.

The junction had 7 bases not matched to a gene; V was cut back by 5 bases and J by 5 bases. The CDR3 loop spans 13 amino acids. Germline CDR1 DFQATT, CDR2 SNEGSKA (reference sequence). The study, taken as a whole, reports: Most thyroid clonotypes with frequency above 0.001 were detected in blood.

Newly diagnosed patients aged 18 to 65 had hyperthyroidism of under 2 months' duration. This receptor was taken from a man aged 18 to 29 with Graves' hyperthyroidism. The rearrangement joins TRBV20-1 to TRBJ2-7; 9 nucleotides align to TRBD2. Sequenced: blood. The CDR3 DNA reads as TGCAGTGCTGTATTAGCGGGAGCTGACGAGCAGTACTTC. Protein sequence: CSAVLAGADEQYF.